This is a list of T cell receptor beta chains from one sample in a study of T-cell reconstitution after alpha-beta-depleted transplantation in children. TCRdb itself ran the PCR reads through MiXCR, one entry per CDR3 protein. The data show about 500,000 distinct CDR3 sequences, about 31% seen once. Material: PBMCs from the stem cell graft donor, obtained from the stem cell graft. These receptors all come from a human donor who donated a stem cell graft to a child with aplastic anemia. Both conserved end residues are trimmed from each CDR3. The size of a clone is reported for some rows only, either as once, few or many, or as a class for expanded clones.

cdr3_length: 15; clone_size: -; v_call: TRBV29-1; j_call: TRBJ2-5; cdr3_aa: SVEEVLGLAGAEPQY
cdr3_length: 14; clone_size: -; v_call: TRBV6-2/TRBV6-3; j_call: TRBJ1-1; cdr3_aa: ASSSAGHLSATEAF
cdr3_length: 12; clone_size: few; v_call: TRBV7-9; j_call: TRBJ2-1; cdr3_aa: ASSSAGLNNEQF
cdr3_length: 15; clone_size: once; v_call: TRBV7-9; j_call: TRBJ1-4; cdr3_aa: ASSFPAGGGPNEKLF
cdr3_length: 13; clone_size: -; v_call: TRBV6-5; j_call: TRBJ1-5; cdr3_aa: ASSYSQRSNQPQH
cdr3_length: 14; clone_size: -; v_call: TRBV5-5; j_call: TRBJ2-1; cdr3_aa: ASSLAGIGSYNEQF
cdr3_length: 15; clone_size: -; v_call: TRBV15; j_call: TRBJ2-5; cdr3_aa: ATSRGDTSGHQETQY
cdr3_length: 10; clone_size: few; v_call: TRBV5-5; j_call: TRBJ1-1; cdr3_aa: ASSLVQGEAF
cdr3_length: 14; clone_size: once; v_call: TRBV7-9; j_call: TRBJ2-2; cdr3_aa: ASSSTGTENTGELF
cdr3_length: 12; clone_size: -; v_call: TRBV5-1; j_call: TRBJ2-2; cdr3_aa: ASTGLSSPWELF
cdr3_length: 13; clone_size: -; v_call: TRBV9; j_call: TRBJ2-5; cdr3_aa: ASTLSGRVQETQY
cdr3_length: 13; clone_size: -; v_call: TRBV4-2; j_call: TRBJ2-1; cdr3_aa: ASSQDSNWGNEQF
cdr3_length: 13; clone_size: -; v_call: TRBV10-3; j_call: TRBJ2-1; cdr3_aa: AISDSGSSYNEQF
cdr3_length: 8; clone_size: few; v_call: TRBV29-1; j_call: TRBJ1-1; cdr3_aa: SVEVLEAF
cdr3_length: 12; clone_size: few; v_call: TRBV27; j_call: TRBJ1-1; cdr3_aa: ASSLFSPYTEAF
cdr3_length: 12; clone_size: few; v_call: TRBV5-1; j_call: TRBJ2-3; cdr3_aa: ASSPGPSTDTQY
cdr3_length: 12; clone_size: -; v_call: TRBV10-3; j_call: TRBJ1-1; cdr3_aa: AISARGRETEAF
cdr3_length: 12; clone_size: -; v_call: TRBV7-2; j_call: TRBJ2-7; cdr3_aa: ASSPGTGGAEQY
cdr3_length: 10; clone_size: -; v_call: TRBV12-3/TRBV12-4; j_call: TRBJ1-2; cdr3_aa: ASRGRSYGYT
cdr3_length: 14; clone_size: few; v_call: TRBV27; j_call: TRBJ1-3; cdr3_aa: ASSSEGPQFGNTIY
cdr3_length: 11; clone_size: -; v_call: TRBV15; j_call: TRBJ1-1; cdr3_aa: ATSRQGDTEAF
cdr3_length: 10; clone_size: -; v_call: TRBV7-2; j_call: TRBJ1-3; cdr3_aa: ASSLPPGLPY
cdr3_length: 12; clone_size: -; v_call: TRBV12-3/TRBV12-4; j_call: TRBJ2-3; cdr3_aa: ASRWGGSTDTQY
cdr3_length: 13; clone_size: -; v_call: TRBV12-3/TRBV12-4; j_call: TRBJ2-1; cdr3_aa: ASRAPSGRYNEQF
cdr3_length: 14; clone_size: -; v_call: TRBV20-1; j_call: TRBJ2-1; cdr3_aa: SARGTSGALRGEQF
cdr3_length: 13; clone_size: once; v_call: TRBV7-9; j_call: TRBJ1-1; cdr3_aa: ASSLAAGVNTEAF
cdr3_length: 10; clone_size: -; v_call: TRBV9; j_call: TRBJ1-1; cdr3_aa: ASSPGSTEAF
cdr3_length: 13; clone_size: -; v_call: TRBV27; j_call: TRBJ1-5; cdr3_aa: ASGDGRDSNQPQH
cdr3_length: 13; clone_size: -; v_call: TRBV7-2; j_call: TRBJ1-2; cdr3_aa: ASSSRQGVGYGYT
cdr3_length: 10; clone_size: -; v_call: TRBV14; j_call: TRBJ2-3; cdr3_aa: ASSLDRNTQY
cdr3_length: 12; clone_size: few; v_call: TRBV19; j_call: TRBJ2-7; cdr3_aa: ASSIKEGIYEQY
cdr3_length: 13; clone_size: -; v_call: TRBV28; j_call: TRBJ2-1; cdr3_aa: ASSNLAGGLNEQF
cdr3_length: 17; clone_size: once; v_call: TRBV11-2; j_call: TRBJ2-4; cdr3_aa: ASSLDPRTSGPRKNIQY
cdr3_length: 12; clone_size: few; v_call: TRBV29-1; j_call: TRBJ2-5; cdr3_aa: SVGENPLIETQY
cdr3_length: 15; clone_size: few; v_call: TRBV7-8; j_call: TRBJ2-5; cdr3_aa: ASSPPASGEYQETQY
cdr3_length: 12; clone_size: -; v_call: TRBV12-3/TRBV12-4; j_call: TRBJ2-7; cdr3_aa: ASSERERAYEQY
cdr3_length: 14; clone_size: few; v_call: TRBV28; j_call: TRBJ2-7; cdr3_aa: ASNLPMRGGPGEQY
cdr3_length: 12; clone_size: -; v_call: TRBV29-1; j_call: TRBJ1-1; cdr3_aa: SVVGLRKDTEAF
cdr3_length: 13; clone_size: few; v_call: TRBV20-1; j_call: TRBJ2-7; cdr3_aa: SARFRAGDSSEQY
cdr3_length: 9; clone_size: few; v_call: TRBV10-3; j_call: TRBJ2-7; cdr3_aa: AISELAEQY
cdr3_length: 15; clone_size: -; v_call: TRBV3-1; j_call: TRBJ2-1; cdr3_aa: ASSGFPASSGYNEQF
cdr3_length: 10; clone_size: few; v_call: TRBV29-1; j_call: TRBJ2-5; cdr3_aa: TGGAEQETQY
cdr3_length: 14; clone_size: many; v_call: TRBV4-2; j_call: TRBJ2-5; cdr3_aa: ASSQGGRGRGETQY
cdr3_length: 12; clone_size: -; v_call: TRBV28; j_call: TRBJ2-1; cdr3_aa: ATLGLAGFDEQF
cdr3_length: 9; clone_size: -; v_call: TRBV3-1; j_call: TRBJ1-1; cdr3_aa: ASSRNQEAF
cdr3_length: 8; clone_size: few; v_call: TRBV20-1; j_call: TRBJ1-2; cdr3_aa: SAREYGYT
cdr3_length: 16; clone_size: few; v_call: TRBV21-1; j_call: TRBJ2-5; cdr3_aa: ASSKGTSGRRIQETQY
cdr3_length: 11; clone_size: -; v_call: TRBV12-3/TRBV12-4; j_call: TRBJ1-3; cdr3_aa: ASSSRMLNTIY
cdr3_length: 12; clone_size: -; v_call: TRBV7-2; j_call: TRBJ2-1; cdr3_aa: ASSFGGKGSEQF
cdr3_length: 12; clone_size: -; v_call: TRBV5-6; j_call: TRBJ1-1; cdr3_aa: ASSRDGGDTEAF
cdr3_length: 12; clone_size: -; v_call: TRBV24-1; j_call: TRBJ1-5; cdr3_aa: ATSGADSNQPQH
cdr3_length: 13; clone_size: few; v_call: TRBV20-1; j_call: TRBJ2-1; cdr3_aa: SAYRTSGIMDEQF
cdr3_length: 9; clone_size: -; v_call: TRBV7-2; j_call: TRBJ2-1; cdr3_aa: ASSLAGLAF
cdr3_length: 9; clone_size: -; v_call: TRBV6-1; j_call: TRBJ2-7; cdr3_aa: ASSEVTEQY
cdr3_length: 15; clone_size: -; v_call: TRBV6-1; j_call: TRBJ1-1; cdr3_aa: ASSEVGQGGRNTEAF